The present entry profiles one T cell receptor beta chain with its context. The specificity of this receptor is unknown. The record has no base qualities; no much larger clone is one base away. The sample belongs to a study of blood T cells in healthy people across ages (dated by TCRdb to between 2015 and 2016). At the level of the whole study: In model experiments, roughly one uniquely barcoded TCR beta cDNA molecule per two T cells was captured by template switching. To track age-related changes in TCR beta repertoire diversity, the study relied on deep sequencing normalized with unique cDNA molecular identifiers. Four age groups were formed from the donors: young (average approximately 15 years), middle-aged (just under 40), aged (around 68) and long-lived (more than 75). To avoid experimental bias, donors of different ages were spread randomly across the sequencing lanes. The study analyzed two additional independent replicas of 1 million unique cDNA reads from the same blood draw for two donors, one aged 18 to 30 and one aged 80 or older.

Donors were approximately 42 systemically healthy Caucasian individuals from Russia aged roughly 6 to 100 years. Each donor gave 8 to 10 milliliters of peripheral blood, drawn into EDTA-treated Vacutainer tubes. Ficoll-Paque density-gradient centrifugation was used to isolate PBMCs, with at least 7 million per sample. Trizol reagent was used to extract total RNA from the PBMCs, yielding at least 6 micrograms per sample. For every donor, an aliquot of PBMCs went through flow cytometry to measure the percentages of naive CD45RAhigh/CD27high T cells. CDR1 and CDR2, looked up from the germline V gene, are SGHTA and FQGNSA. Here V drops 5 bases and J drops 1 base, and the junction holds 6 bases not matched to any gene. From its cysteine to its phenylalanine, the CDR3 spans 15 amino acids. The CDR3 DNA has 45 bases and is translated from base 1. Libraries came from 5' RACE. Instrument on record: Illumina HiSeq 2500. The second PCR ran for roughly 6 to 11 cycles and used a J-beta primer mix along with a sample-barcoded 5' primer. A unique molecular identifier was introduced onto each TCR beta cDNA molecule by a template-switch 5' adaptor carrying 12 random nucleotides. Each sample yielded at least 2.5 million CDR3-containing paired-end reads. First-strand cDNA synthesis was performed from all RNA using the Mint cDNA synthesis kit, with priming by a TRBC-specific oligonucleotide. Following uracil-DNA glycosylase treatment, all cDNA underwent a first 18-cycle PCR with the universal primers M1SS and BC2_uni_R. The paper's processing steps were these. Each sample was normalized by randomly selecting 1 million high-quality reads, each carrying a distinct molecular identifier. Reads with shared molecular identifiers were discarded instead of being binned into consensus sequences. MiTCR, set to a Q25 quality threshold and the strictest error-elimination algorithm, was used for CDR3 identification, clonotype clustering and error correction. Lower-bound total TCR beta diversity was estimated with a nonparametric unseen species model using Euler transformation. Using fastp trimming at Q25 and MiXCR clonotype assembly, TCRdb reanalyzed the public sequencing data and kept in-frame beta chains. Rows with a matching CDR3 protein are joined into one entry that keeps the most common DNA and genes. Here the V and J calls rest on TCRdb's processing, not on the authors' analysis. The sample records about 1.4 million distinct CDR3 sequences, approximately 59% of which are singletons. 5.5% to 8% of the sample rests with the top ten.

General study outcomes and caveats: Compared with the aged group, more naive CD4+ T cells, fewer expanded clones and increased TCR diversity were shown by the long-lived group, suggesting age selection. The percentage of naive T cells measured by flow cytometry correlated strongly with observed TCR beta diversity. Total diversity estimates from one million sequenced T cells were considered lower bounds and underestimates. As age increased, observed TCR beta diversity per million T cells dropped in a roughly linear way, and a significant reduction was already evident by age about 40. Bulk unsorted PBMC profiling prevented conclusive comparison of naive and antigen-experienced compartments. Because the CMV infection status of the donors was unknown, age-related changes in expanded clonotypes may potentially have been confounded.

The specimen was blood. Recombination joined TRBV7-2 with TRBJ2-3; TRBD1 aligns with 7 central bases. The sequence was collected from a man between 18 and 29 years old in good health. The nucleotide sequence is given as TGTGCCAGCAGCCGACGACAGGGTGGCACAGATACGCAGTATTTT. This sequence encodes CASSRRQGGTDTQYF.